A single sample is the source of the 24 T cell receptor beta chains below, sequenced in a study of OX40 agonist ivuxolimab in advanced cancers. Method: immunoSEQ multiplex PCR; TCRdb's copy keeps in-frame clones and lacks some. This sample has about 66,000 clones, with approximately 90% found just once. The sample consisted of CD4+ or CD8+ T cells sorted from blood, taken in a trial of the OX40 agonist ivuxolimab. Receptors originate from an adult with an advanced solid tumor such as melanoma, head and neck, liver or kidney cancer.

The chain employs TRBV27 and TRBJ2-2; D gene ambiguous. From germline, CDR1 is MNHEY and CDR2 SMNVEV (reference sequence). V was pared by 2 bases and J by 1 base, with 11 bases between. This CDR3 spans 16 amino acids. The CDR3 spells CASSLADMLNTGELFF. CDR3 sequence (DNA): TGTGCCAGCAGTTTAGCCGATATGTTGAACACCGGGGAGCTGTTTTTT.

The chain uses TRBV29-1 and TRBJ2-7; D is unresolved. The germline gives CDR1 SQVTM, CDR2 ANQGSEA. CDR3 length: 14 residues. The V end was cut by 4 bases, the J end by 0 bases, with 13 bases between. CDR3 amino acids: CSVAGGRSSYEQYF. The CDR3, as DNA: TGCAGCGTTGCAGGTGGAAGGAGCTCCTACGAGCAGTACTTC.

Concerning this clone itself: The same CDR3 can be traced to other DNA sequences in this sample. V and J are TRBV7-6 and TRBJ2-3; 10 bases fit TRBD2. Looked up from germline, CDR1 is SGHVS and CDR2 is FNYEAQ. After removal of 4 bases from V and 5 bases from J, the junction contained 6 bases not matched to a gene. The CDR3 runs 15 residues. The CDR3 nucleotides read TGTGCCAGCAGCTCACTAGCGGGGCGGGGAGATACGCAGTATTTT. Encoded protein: CASSSLAGRGDTQYF.

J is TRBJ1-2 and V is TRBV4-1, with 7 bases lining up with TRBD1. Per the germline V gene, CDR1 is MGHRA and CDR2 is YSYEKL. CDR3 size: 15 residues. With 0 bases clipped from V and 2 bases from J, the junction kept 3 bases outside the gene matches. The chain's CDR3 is CASSQDDRANYGYTF. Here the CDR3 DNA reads TGCGCCAGCAGCCAAGATGACAGGGCGAACTATGGCTACACCTTC.

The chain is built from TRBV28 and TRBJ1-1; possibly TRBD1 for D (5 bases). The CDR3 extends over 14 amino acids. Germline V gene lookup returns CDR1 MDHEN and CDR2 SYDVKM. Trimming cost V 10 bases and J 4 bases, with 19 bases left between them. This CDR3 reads CATQGWGEGTEAFF. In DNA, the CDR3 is TGTGCCACCCAAGGTTGGGGGGAGGGCACTGAAGCTTTCTTT.

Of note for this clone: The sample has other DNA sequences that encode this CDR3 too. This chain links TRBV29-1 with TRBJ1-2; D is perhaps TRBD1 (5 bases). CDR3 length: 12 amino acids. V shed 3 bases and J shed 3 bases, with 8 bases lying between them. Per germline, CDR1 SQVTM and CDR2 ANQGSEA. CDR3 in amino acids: CSVDGGYYGYTF. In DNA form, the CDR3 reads TGCAGCGTTGACGGGGGGTACTATGGCTACACCTTC.

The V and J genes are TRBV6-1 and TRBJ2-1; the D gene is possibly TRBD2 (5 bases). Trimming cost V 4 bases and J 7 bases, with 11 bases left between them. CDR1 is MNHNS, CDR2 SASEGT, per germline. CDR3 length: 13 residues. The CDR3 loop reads CASSVRGSNEQFF. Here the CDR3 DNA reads TGTGCCAGCAGTGTAAGAGGGAGTAATGAGCAGTTCTTC.

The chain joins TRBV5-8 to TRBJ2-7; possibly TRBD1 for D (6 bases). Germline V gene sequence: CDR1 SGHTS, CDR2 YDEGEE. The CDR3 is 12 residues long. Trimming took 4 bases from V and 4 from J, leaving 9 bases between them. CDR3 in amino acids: CASSLTGYEQYF. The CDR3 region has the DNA TGTGCCAGCAGCCTAACAGGGTACGAGCAGTACTTC. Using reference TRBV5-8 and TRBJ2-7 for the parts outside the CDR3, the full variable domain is EAGVTQSPTHLIKTRGQQATLRCSPISGHTSVYWYQQALGLGLQFLLWYDEGEERNRGNFPPRFSGRQFPNYSSELNVNALELEDSALYLCASSLTGYEQYFGPGTRLTVT.

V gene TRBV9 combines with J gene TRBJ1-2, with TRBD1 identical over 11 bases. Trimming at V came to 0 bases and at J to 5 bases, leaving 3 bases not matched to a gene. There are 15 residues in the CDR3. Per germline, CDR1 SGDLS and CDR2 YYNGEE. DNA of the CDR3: TGTGCCAGCAGCGTAGGGGACAGGGGGTCGTATGGCTACACCTTC. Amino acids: CASSVGDRGSYGYTF.

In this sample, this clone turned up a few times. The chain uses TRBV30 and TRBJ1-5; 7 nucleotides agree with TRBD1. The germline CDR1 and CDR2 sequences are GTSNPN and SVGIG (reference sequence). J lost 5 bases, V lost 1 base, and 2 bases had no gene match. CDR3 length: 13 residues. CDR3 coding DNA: TGTGCCTGGAGTGGGGACAGCGATCAGCCCCAGCATTTT. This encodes CAWSGDSDQPQHF.

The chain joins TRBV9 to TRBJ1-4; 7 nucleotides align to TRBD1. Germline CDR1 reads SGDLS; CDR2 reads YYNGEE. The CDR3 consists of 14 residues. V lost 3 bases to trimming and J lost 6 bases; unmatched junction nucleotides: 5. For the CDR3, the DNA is TGTGCCAGCAGCGAGACAGGGTATGATGAAAAACTGTTTTTT. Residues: CASSETGYDEKLFF.

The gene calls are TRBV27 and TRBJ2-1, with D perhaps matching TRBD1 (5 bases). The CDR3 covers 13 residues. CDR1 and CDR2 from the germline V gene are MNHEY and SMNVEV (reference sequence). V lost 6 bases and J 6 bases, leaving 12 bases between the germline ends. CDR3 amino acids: CASSPRQSNEQFF. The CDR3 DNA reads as TGTGCCAGCAGCCCAAGACAGTCCAATGAGCAGTTCTTC.

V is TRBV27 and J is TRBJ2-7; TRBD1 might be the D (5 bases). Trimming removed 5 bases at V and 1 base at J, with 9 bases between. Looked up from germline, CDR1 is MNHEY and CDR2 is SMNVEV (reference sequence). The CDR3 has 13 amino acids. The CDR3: CASSPRVSYEQYF. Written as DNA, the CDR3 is TGTGCCAGCAGTCCCAGGGTGTCCTACGAGCAGTACTTC.

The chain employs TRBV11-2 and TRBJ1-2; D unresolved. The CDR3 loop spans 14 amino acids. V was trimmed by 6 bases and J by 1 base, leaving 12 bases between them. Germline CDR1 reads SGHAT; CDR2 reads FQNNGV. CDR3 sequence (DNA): TGTGCCAGCAGTAGTAGATTGGTTAACTATGGCTACACCTTC. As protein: CASSSRLVNYGYTF.

Written as DNA, the CDR3 is TGTGCCTGGAGGACTCCAAACTCCTACAATGAGCAGTTCTTC. Amino acid sequence: CAWRTPNSYNEQFF. This rearrangement joins TRBV30 to TRBJ2-1; no definite D call. With 3 bases removed from V and 0 bases from J, the gap between germline ends came to 9 bases. Germline lookup yields CDR1 GTSNPN and CDR2 SVGIG (reference sequence). CDR3 length: 14 amino acids.

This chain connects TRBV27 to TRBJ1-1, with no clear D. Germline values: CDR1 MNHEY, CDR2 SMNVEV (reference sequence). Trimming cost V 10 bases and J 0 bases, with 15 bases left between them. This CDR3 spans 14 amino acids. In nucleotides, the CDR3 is TGTGCCACCCACCAAGCCGGGATGAACACTGAAGCTTTCTTT. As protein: CATHQAGMNTEAFF.

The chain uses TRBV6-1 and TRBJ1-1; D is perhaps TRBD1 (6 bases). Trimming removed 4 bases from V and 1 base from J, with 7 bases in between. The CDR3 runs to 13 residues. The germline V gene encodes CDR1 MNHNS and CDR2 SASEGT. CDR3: CASSGTENTEAFF. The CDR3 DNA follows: TGTGCCAGCAGTGGGACAGAGAACACTGAAGCTTTCTTT.

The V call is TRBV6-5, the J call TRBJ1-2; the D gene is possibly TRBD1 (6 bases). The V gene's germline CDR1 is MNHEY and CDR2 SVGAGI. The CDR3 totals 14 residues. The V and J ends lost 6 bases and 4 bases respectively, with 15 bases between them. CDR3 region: CASRRWTASYGYTF. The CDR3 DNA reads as TGTGCCAGCAGGCGTTGGACAGCTTCCTATGGCTACACCTTC.

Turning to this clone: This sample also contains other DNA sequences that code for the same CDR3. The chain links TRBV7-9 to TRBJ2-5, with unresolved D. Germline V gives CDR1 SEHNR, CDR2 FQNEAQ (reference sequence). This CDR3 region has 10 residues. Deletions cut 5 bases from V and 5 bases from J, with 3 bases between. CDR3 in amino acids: CASSGETQYF. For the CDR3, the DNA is TGTGCCAGCAGCGGGGAGACCCAGTACTTC. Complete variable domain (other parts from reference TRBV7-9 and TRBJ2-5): DTGVSQNPRHKITKRGQNVTFRCDPISEHNRLYWYRQTLGQGPEFLTYFQNEAQLEKSRLLSDRFSAERPKGSFSTLEIQRTEQGDSAMYLCASSGETQYFGPGTRLLVL.

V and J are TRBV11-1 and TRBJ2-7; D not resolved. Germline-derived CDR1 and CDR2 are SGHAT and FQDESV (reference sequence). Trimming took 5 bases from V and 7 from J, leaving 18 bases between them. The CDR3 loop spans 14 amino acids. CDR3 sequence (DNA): TGTGCCAGCAGCCTGACCGGGTCCGCTACGGAGCAGTACTTC. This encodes CASSLTGSATEQYF.

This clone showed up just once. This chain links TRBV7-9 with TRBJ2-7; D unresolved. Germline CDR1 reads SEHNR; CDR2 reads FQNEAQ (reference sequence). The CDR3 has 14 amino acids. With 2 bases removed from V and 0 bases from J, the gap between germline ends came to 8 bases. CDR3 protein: CASSLYRSSYEQYF. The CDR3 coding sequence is TGTGCCAGCAGCTTATACCGGAGCTCCTACGAGCAGTACTTC. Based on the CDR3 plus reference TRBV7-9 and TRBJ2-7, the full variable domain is DTGVSQNPRHKITKRGQNVTFRCDPISEHNRLYWYRQTLGQGPEFLTYFQNEAQLEKSRLLSDRFSAERPKGSFSTLEIQRTEQGDSAMYLCASSLYRSSYEQYFGPGTRLTVT.

Here the CDR3 DNA reads TGCGCCAGCAGCTTCGTCCAGTCAGAGGCAGATACGCAGTATTTT. Translated: CASSFVQSEADTQYF. The rearrangement joins TRBV5-1 to TRBJ2-3; D remains ambiguous. This CDR3 contains 15 residues. The V end was cut by 2 bases, the J end by 4 bases, with 14 bases between. The germline CDR1 and CDR2 sequences are SGHRS and YFSETQ.

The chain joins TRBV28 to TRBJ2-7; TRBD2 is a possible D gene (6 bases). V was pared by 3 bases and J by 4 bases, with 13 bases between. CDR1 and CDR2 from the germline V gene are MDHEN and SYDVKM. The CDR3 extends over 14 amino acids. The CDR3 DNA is TGTGCCAGCAGTTTGGGGACTTTAGGGTACGAGCAGTACTTC. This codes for CASSLGTLGYEQYF.

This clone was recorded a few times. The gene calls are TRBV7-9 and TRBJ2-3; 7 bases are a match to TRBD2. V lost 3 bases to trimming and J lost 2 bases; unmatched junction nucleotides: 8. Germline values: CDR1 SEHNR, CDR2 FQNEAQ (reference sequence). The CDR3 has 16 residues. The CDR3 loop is CASSLDLADPTDTQYF. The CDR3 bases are TGTGCCAGCAGCTTGGACCTAGCGGACCCCACAGATACGCAGTATTTT.